The clone carrying this T cell receptor beta chain has more than one count but fewer than ten. Its antigen is unidentified. Germline trimming cut 1 base from V and 4 bases from J; bases unmatched to any gene: 3. CDR1 and CDR2 from the germline V gene are SEHNR and FQNEAQ (reference sequence). The CDR3 has 14 residues. The data are from a study of CD8 T cells in ankylosing spondylitis. General study findings and limits: According to the report, clones linked to the disease were significantly enriched in matched synovial fluid samples taken from ankylosing spondylitis patients. A TCR beta motif of eight highly homologous variants appeared characteristic of ankylosing spondylitis blood. Earlier authors reported some of these motif variants in reactive arthritis synovial fluid and blood.

One entry per CDR3 protein, called by TCRdb with MiXCR from the 5' RACE reads. The sample includes roughly 470,000 distinct CDR3 sequences, 25% to 30% seen only once; the top ten take over 0.8%. The specimen was blood, either unsorted or a sorted T cell fraction (not recorded which). The rearrangement uses TRBV7-9 and TRBJ1-2, with TRBD1 matching 7 bases. The TCR sequence derives from a male donor with ankylosing spondylitis. CDR3 coding DNA: TGTGCCAGCAGCTTAGTCGGGGACAGCTATGGCTACACCTTC. As protein: CASSLVGDSYGYTF. Filled out from reference TRBV7-9 and TRBJ1-2, the complete variable domain reads DTGVSQNPRHKITKRGQNVTFRCDPISEHNRLYWYRQTLGQGPEFLTYFQNEAQLEKSRLLSDRFSAERPKGSFSTLEIQRTEQGDSAMYLCASSLVGDSYGYTFGSGTRLTVV.